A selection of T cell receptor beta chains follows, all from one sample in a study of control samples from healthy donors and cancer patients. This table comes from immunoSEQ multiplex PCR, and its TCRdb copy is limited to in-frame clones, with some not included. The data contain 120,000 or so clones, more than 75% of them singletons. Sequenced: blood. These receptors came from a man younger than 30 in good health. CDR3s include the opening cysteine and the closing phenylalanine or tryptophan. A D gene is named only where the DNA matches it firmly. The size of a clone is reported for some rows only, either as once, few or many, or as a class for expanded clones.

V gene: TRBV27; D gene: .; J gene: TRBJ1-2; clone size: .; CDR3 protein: CASSLRDDKKGF; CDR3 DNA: TGTGCCAGCAGCCTCCGGGACGATAAAAAGGGCTTC
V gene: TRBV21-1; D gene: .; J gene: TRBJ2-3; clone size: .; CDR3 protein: CASSKVCPAGGPDTQYF; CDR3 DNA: TGTGCCAGCAGCAAAGTATGCCCAGCGGGAGGGCCAGATACGCAGTATTTT
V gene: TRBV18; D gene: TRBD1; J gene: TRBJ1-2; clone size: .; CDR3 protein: CASSPPDRERLGYTF; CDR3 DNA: TGTGCCAGCTCGCCACCGGACAGGGAACGCCTCGGCTACACCTTC
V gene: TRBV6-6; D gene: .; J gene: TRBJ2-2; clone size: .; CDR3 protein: CASSWAVTGELFF; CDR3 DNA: TGTGCCAGCAGTTGGGCAGTCACCGGGGAGCTGTTTTTT
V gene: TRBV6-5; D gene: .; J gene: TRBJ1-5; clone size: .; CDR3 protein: CASSYVGVGSNQPQHF; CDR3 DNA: TGTGCCAGCAGTTACGTAGGGGTCGGTAGCAATCAGCCCCAGCATTTT
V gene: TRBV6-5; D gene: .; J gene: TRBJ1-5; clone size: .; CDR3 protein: CATRNGDSDQPQHF; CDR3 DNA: TGTGCCACCAGAAATGGGGATTCCGATCAGCCCCAGCATTTT
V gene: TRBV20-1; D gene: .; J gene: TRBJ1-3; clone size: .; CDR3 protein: CSASRGVGNTIYF; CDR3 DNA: TGCAGTGCTAGTAGGGGGGTGGGAAACACCATATATTTT
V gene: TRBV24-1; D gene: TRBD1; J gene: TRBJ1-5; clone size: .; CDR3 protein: CATSDPGTGDRQPQHF; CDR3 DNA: TGTGCCACCAGTGACCCCGGGACAGGGGACCGGCAGCCCCAGCATTTT
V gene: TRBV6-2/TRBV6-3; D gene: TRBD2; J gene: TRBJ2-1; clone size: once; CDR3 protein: CASSYRLPGTSGQTAYNEQFF; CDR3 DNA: TGTGCCAGCAGTTACCGCCTGCCCGGGACTAGCGGACAAACAGCCTACAATGAGCAGTTCTTC
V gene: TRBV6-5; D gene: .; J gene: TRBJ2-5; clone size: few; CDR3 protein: CASRDYQETQYF; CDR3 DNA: TGTGCCAGCAGGGACTACCAGGAGACCCAGTACTTC
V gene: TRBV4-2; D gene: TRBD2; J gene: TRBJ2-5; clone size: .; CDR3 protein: CASSQVSGGETQYF; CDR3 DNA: TGTGCCAGCAGCCAAGTATCGGGAGGGGAGACCCAGTACTTC
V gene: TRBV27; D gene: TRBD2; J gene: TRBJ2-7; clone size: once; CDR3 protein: CASSLRGGSYEQYF; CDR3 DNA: TGTGCCAGCAGTTTACGCGGGGGCTCCTACGAGCAGTACTTC
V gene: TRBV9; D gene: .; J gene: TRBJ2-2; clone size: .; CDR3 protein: CASSVGSFPGELFF; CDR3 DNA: TGTGCCAGCAGCGTAGGATCGTTTCCCGGGGAGCTGTTTTTT
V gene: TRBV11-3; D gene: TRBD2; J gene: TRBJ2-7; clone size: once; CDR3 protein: CASSLGGGSNYEQYF; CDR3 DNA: TGTGCCAGCAGCTTAGGCGGGGGATCAAACTACGAGCAGTACTTC
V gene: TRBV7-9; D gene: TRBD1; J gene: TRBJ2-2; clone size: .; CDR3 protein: CASSLVQGAMAGELFF; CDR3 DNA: TGTGCCAGCAGCTTAGTACAGGGGGCAATGGCCGGGGAGCTGTTTTTT
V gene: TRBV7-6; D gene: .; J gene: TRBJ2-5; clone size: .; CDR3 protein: CASSLGTAIQETQYF; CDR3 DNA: TGTGCCAGCAGCTTAGGGACAGCGATCCAAGAGACCCAGTACTTC
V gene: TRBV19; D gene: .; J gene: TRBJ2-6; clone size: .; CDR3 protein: CASSTQGGRSGANVLTF; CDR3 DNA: TGTGCCAGTAGTACGCAGGGAGGTCGCTCTGGGGCCAACGTCCTGACTTTC
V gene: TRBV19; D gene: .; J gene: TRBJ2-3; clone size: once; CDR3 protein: CASRGGGASDTQYF; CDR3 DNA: TGTGCCAGTAGAGGAGGGGGCGCGTCAGATACGCAGTATTTT
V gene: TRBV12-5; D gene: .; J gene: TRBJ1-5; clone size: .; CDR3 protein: CASGHPRGSNQPQHF; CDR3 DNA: TGTGCTAGTGGACACCCCAGGGGAAGCAATCAGCCCCAGCATTTT
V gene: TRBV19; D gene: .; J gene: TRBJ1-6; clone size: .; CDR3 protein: CASSRQSSYNSPLHF; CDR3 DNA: TGTGCCAGTAGTCGACAGAGCTCCTATAATTCACCCCTCCACTTT
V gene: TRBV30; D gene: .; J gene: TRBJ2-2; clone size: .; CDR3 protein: CAWETTGYRLTGELFF; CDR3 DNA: TGTGCCTGGGAGACTACAGGGTACCGATTAACCGGGGAGCTGTTTTTT
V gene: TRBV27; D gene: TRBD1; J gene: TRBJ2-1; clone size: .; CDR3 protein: CASSLTGGSYNEQFF; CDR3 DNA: TGTGCCAGCAGTTTAACAGGGGGCTCCTACAATGAGCAGTTCTTC
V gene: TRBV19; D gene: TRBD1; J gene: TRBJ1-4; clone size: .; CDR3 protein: CASNEMDRVGEKLFF; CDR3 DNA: TGTGCCAGTAATGAAATGGACAGGGTGGGTGAAAAACTGTTTTTT
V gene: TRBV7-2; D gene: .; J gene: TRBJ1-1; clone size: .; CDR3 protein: CASSLGENTEAFF; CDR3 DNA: TGTGCCAGCAGCTTAGGGGAGAACACTGAAGCTTTCTTT
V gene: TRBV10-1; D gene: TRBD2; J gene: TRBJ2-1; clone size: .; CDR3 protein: CASSQLTGTSGNEQFF; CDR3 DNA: TGCGCCAGCAGCCAATTAACCGGGACTAGTGGCAATGAGCAGTTCTTC
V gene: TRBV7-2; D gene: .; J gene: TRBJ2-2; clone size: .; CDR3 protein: CASSSRIGRVDTGELFF; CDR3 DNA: TGTGCCAGCAGCTCCCGGATTGGCAGGGTGGACACCGGGGAGCTGTTTTTT
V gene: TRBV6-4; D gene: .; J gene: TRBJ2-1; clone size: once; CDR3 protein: CASSRGAGWAYNEQFF; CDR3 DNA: TGTGCCAGCAGTCGGGGGGCAGGGTGGGCCTACAATGAGCAGTTCTTC
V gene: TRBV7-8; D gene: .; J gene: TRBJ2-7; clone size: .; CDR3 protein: CASSLSSLWGAQSYEQYF; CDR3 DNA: TGTGCCAGCAGCTTAAGTTCTTTATGGGGGGCGCAAAGCTACGAGCAGTACTTC
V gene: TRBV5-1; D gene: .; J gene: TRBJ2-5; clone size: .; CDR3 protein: CASEELWGETQYF; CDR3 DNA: TGCGCCAGCGAGGAGCTCTGGGGGGAGACCCAGTACTTC
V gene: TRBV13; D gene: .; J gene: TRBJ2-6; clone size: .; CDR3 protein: CASSTGDRGSGANVLTF; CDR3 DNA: TGTGCCAGCAGCACCGGAGATAGAGGCTCTGGGGCCAACGTCCTGACTTTC
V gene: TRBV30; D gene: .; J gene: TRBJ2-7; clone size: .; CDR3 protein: CACGGRTEVYEQYF; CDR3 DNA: TGTGCTTGCGGGGGCAGGACAGAAGTGTACGAGCAGTACTTC
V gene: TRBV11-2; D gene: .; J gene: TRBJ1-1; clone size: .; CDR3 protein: CASSPSLGMNTEAFF; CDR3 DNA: TGTGCCAGCAGCCCTAGTCTAGGAATGAACACTGAAGCTTTCTTT
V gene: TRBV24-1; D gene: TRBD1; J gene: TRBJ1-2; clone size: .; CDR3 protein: CATQGETGTETYGYTF; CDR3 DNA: TGTGCCACACAAGGGGAGACCGGGACAGAGACATATGGCTACACCTTC
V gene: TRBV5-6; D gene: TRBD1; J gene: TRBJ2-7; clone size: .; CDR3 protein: CASSSVTPRTGYEQYF; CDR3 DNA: TGTGCCAGCAGCTCGGTAACACCGCGGACAGGCTACGAGCAGTACTTC
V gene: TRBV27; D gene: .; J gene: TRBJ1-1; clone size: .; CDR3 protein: CASSLGSLMNTEAFF; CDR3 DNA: TGTGCCAGCAGTTTGGGCAGCTTAATGAACACTGAAGCTTTCTTT
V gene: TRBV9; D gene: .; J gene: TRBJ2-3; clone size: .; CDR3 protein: CASSPPQTRDTQYF; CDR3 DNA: TGTGCCAGCAGCCCCCCTCAAACACGAGATACGCAGTATTTT
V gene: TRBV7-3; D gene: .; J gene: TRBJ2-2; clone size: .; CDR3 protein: CASSLGGPAGELFF; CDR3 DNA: TGTGCCAGCAGCTTAGGTGGGCCCGCCGGGGAGCTGTTTTTT
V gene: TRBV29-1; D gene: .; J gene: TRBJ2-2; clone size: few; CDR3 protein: CSVERRDSNTGELFF; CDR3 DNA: TGCAGCGTTGAAAGGCGGGATTCGAACACCGGGGAGCTGTTTTTT
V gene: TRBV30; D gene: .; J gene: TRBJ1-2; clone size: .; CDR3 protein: CACINGYTF; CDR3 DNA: TGTGCCTGCATTAACGGCTACACCTTC
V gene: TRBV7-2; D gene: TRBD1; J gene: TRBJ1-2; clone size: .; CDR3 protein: CASSLGLSTGGDYGYTF; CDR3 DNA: TGTGCCAGCAGCTTAGGACTTTCGACAGGGGGCGACTATGGCTACACCTTC
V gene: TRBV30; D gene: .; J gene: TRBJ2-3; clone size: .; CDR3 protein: CAWGHGAETSTDTQYF; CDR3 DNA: TGTGCCTGGGGGCACGGGGCCGAAACTAGCACAGATACGCAGTATTTT
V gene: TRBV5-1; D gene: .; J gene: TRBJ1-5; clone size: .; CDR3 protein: CASSQDGYNQPQHF; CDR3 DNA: TGCGCCAGCAGCCAGGACGGTTACAATCAGCCCCAGCATTTT
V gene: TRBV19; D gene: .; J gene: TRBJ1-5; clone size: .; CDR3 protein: CASSSPTGGGGNQPQHF; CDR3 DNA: TGTGCCAGTAGTTCTCCCACCGGGGGCGGGGGCAATCAGCCCCAGCATTTT
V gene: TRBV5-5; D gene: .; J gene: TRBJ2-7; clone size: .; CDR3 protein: CASSLVLYEQYF; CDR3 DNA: TGTGCCAGCAGCTTGGTCCTCTACGAGCAGTACTTC
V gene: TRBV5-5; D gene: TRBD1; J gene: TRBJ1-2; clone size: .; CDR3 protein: CASSLWILDRGDNYGYTF; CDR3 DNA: TGTGCCAGCAGCTTATGGATATTGGACAGGGGAGATAACTATGGCTACACCTTC
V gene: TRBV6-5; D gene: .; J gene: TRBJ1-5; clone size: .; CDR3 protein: CASSYSITVGNQPQHF; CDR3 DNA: TGTGCCAGCAGTTACTCGATTACAGTGGGCAATCAGCCCCAGCATTTT